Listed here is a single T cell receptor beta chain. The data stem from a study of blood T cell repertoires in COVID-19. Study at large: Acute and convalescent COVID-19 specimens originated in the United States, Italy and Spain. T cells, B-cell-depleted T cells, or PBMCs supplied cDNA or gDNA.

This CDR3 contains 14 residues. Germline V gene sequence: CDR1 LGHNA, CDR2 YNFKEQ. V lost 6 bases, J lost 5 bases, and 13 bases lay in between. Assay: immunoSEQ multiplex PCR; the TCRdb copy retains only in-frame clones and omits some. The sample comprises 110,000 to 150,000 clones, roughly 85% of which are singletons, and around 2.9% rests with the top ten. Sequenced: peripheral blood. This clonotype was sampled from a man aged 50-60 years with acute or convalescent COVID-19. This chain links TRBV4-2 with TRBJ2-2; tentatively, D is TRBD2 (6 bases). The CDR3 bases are TGTGCCAGCAGGCTGGGGGAGGAGACCGGGGAGCTGTTTTTT. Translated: CASRLGEETGELFF.